The table lists the clone carrying this T cell receptor beta chain with a few counts. These data are taken from a study of blood T cell repertoires in COVID-19. About the research overall: The origin of the acute and convalescent COVID-19 samples was the United States, Italy and Spain.

Germline lookup yields CDR1 SQVTM and CDR2 ANQGSEA. V trimming: 7 bases; J trimming: 1 base; junction bases outside the gene matches: 13. The CDR3 spans 17 residues. Resolution of symptoms, clearance, or two negative PCRs was present in recovered Cohort 3 donors. The method was immunoSEQ multiplex PCR; TCRdb's version includes in-frame clones alone and lacks a portion of them. The table records approximately 300,000 clones, 89% of them present only once. Material: PBMCs or T cells enriched from blood (not recorded which). This chain connects TRBV29-1 to TRBJ1-1; 12 bases fit TRBD1. This clonotype was obtained from a man in his fifties or sixties who had recovered from COVID-19. CDR3 DNA sequence: TGCAGCGCTGGTCCCCGGGACAGGGGGCCAGGGAACACTGAAGCTTTCTTT. Amino acid sequence: CSAGPRDRGPGNTEAFF.